Below, 20 T cell receptor beta chains from the same sample are listed, as sequenced in a study of blood T cell repertoires in COVID-19. The method was immunoSEQ multiplex PCR; TCRdb's version includes in-frame clones alone and lacks a portion of them. The sample carries under 300,000 clones, 85% recorded once. The specimen sequenced was peripheral blood. Receptors were obtained from a woman aged 55-69 years with active or convalescent COVID-19.

The chain links TRBV7-9 to TRBJ2-2; D may be TRBD1 (6 bases). With 3 bases removed from V and 2 bases from J, the gap between germline ends came to 10 bases. The germline V gene encodes CDR1 SEHNR and CDR2 FQNEAQ (reference sequence). The length of the CDR3 is 15 residues. CDR3 in amino acids: CASSFGQTNTGELFF. The CDR3 bases are TGTGCCAGCAGCTTCGGACAGACCAACACCGGGGAGCTGTTTTTT.

This rearrangement joins TRBV19 to TRBJ2-3, with D perhaps TRBD1 (6 bases). The CDR3 contains 13 residues. V gave up 6 bases and J gave up 3 bases, with 10 bases separating them. CDR1 and CDR2 from the germline V gene are LNHDA and SQIVND (reference sequence). CDR3 region: CASSLQGTDTQYF. CDR3 sequence (DNA): TGTGCCAGTAGCCTACAGGGAACAGATACGCAGTATTTT.

V usage is TRBV12-3 or TRBV12-4 and J usage is TRBJ2-2; D remains unclear. The CDR3 has 12 residues. V was clipped by 6 bases and J by 6 bases, with 8 bases between them. The CDR3 is CASSQYPGELFF. The CDR3 nucleotides are TGTGCCAGCAGCCAGTATCCCGGGGAGCTGTTTTTT.

CDR3 DNA: TGTGCCAGCAACCCGGGGGGCGTGAACACTGAAGCTTTCTTT. Translating gives CASNPGGVNTEAFF. The J gene is TRBJ1-1, the V gene TRBV3-1 (or the pseudogene TRBV3-2); a weak D match, TRBD1 (6 bases). Trimming removed 7 bases at V and 0 bases at J, with 12 bases between. In germline, CDR1 is LGHDT, CDR2 YNNKEL (reference sequence). CDR3 length equals 14 residues.

The chain couples TRBV9 to TRBJ2-3; 14 bases fit TRBD2. With V trimmed by 0 bases and J by 1 base, 7 bases remained unmatched. The CDR3 sequence is 19 residues long. CDR1 SGDLS and CDR2 YYNGEE come from the germline V gene. The CDR3 nucleotides read TGTGCCAGCAGCGTAGAGGGACTAGCGGGAGTTGCGGGCACAGATACGCAGTATTTT. Encoded protein: CASSVEGLAGVAGTDTQYF.

This clone appeared a few times. The chain combines TRBV19 with TRBJ2-6, with D possibly matching TRBD1 (6 bases). CDR1 and CDR2 from the germline V gene are LNHDA and SQIVND (reference sequence). Trimming removed 5 bases from V and 4 bases from J, with 15 bases in between. The CDR3 covers 16 residues. The CDR3 protein is CASSPAGTTGANVLTF. The CDR3 nucleotides are TGTGCCAGTAGTCCGGCCGGGACAACCGGGGCCAACGTCCTGACTTTC. The full variable domain, completed using reference TRBV19 and TRBJ2-6, is DGGITQSPKYLFRKEGQNVTLSCEQNLNHDAMYWYRQDPGQGLRLIYYSQIVNDFQKGDIAEGYSVSREKKESFPLTVTSAQKNPTAFYLCASSPAGTTGANVLTFGAGSRLTVL.

This clone was counted only a few times. The chain employs TRBV5-4 and TRBJ1-1; possibly TRBD1 for D (6 bases). The CDR3 runs to 17 residues. V was cut by 4 bases and J by 5 bases, with 24 bases left in between. Germline loops: CDR1 SGHNT, CDR2 YYREEE (reference sequence). This CDR3 is CASSMPGQGSLGTEAFF. As DNA, the CDR3 is TGTGCCAGCAGCATGCCGGGACAAGGTTCCTTGGGGACTGAAGCTTTCTTT.

This chain connects TRBV29-1 to TRBJ2-3; D not certain. CDR1 and CDR2 (germline): SQVTM, ANQGSEA. CDR3 length: 14 residues. Between the trimmed V and J ends, which lost 3 bases and 0 bases, there was a span of 10 bases. The CDR3 DNA is TGCAGCGTTGACATACAGTCCAGCACAGATACGCAGTATTTT. It encodes CSVDIQSSTDTQYF.

The chain uses TRBV5-6 and TRBJ2-7; 7 bases agree with TRBD1. There are 14 residues in the CDR3. V lost 5 bases, J lost 3 bases, and 8 bases stayed unmatched. Germline assignment: CDR1 SGHDT and CDR2 YYEEEE. The CDR3 nucleotides are TGTGCCAGCAGGACCAGGGACAGAGACTACGAGCAGTACGTC. Translated: CASRTRDRDYEQYV.

The chain carries TRBV29-1 and TRBJ1-1, with 9 bases matching TRBD1. CDR3 length: 15 residues. V shed 1 base, J shed 5 bases, and the junction held 8 bases outside the gene matches. CDR1 is SQVTM, CDR2 ANQGSEA, per germline. The DNA for the CDR3 is TGCAGCGTTGAAGCGGCACAGGGGGCGCTTACTGAAGCTTTCTTT. Translating gives CSVEAAQGALTEAFF.

The chain recombines TRBV6-6 with TRBJ1-5; a weak D match, TRBD1 (5 bases). The V end lost 8 bases, the J end lost 5 bases, and 16 bases lay between the germline ends. Looked up from germline, CDR1 is MNHNY and CDR2 is SVGAGI (reference sequence). CDR3 length: 14 residues. The CDR3 nucleotides read TGTGCCAGCCATCCACGGGGGAGCTATCAGCCCCAGCATTTT. Translating it yields CASHPRGSYQPQHF.

This clone was found a few times. The J gene is TRBJ1-1, the V gene TRBV24-1; a weak D match, TRBD1 (5 bases). Between the trimmed V and J ends, which lost 2 bases and 4 bases, there was a span of 16 bases. The CDR3 totals 16 residues. Germline CDR1 and CDR2: KGHDR and SFDVKD. CDR3 amino acids: CATSDSARTTSTEAFF. Here the CDR3 DNA reads TGTGCCACCAGTGATTCTGCCAGGACAACCTCCACTGAAGCTTTCTTT.

The chain carries TRBV28 and TRBJ2-2, with 10 bases matching TRBD2. V shed 5 bases, J shed 6 bases, and the junction held 9 bases outside the gene matches. The CDR3 runs 16 residues. CDR1 is MDHEN, CDR2 SYDVKM, per germline. The DNA for the CDR3 is TGTGCCAGCAGTCTACCGGGACTAGCGTCTTCCGGGGAGCTGTTTTTT. Its protein is CASSLPGLASSGELFF.

The chain recombines TRBV27 with TRBJ2-7, with 9 bases aligning to TRBD1. This CDR3 region has 14 residues. With V trimmed by 5 bases and J by 3 bases, 5 bases remained unmatched. In germline, CDR1 is MNHEY, CDR2 SMNVEV (reference sequence). The CDR3 loop reads CASSPRDRDYEQYF. The CDR3 nucleotides are TGTGCCAGCAGTCCCCGGGACAGGGACTACGAGCAGTACTTC.

In its sample, this clone was seen once. The chain is built from TRBV7-2 and TRBJ2-3, with D perhaps TRBD2 (6 bases). Germline assignment: CDR1 SGHTA and CDR2 FQGNSA. There are 17 residues in the CDR3. V lost 5 bases and J 2 bases, leaving 20 bases between the germline ends. CDR3 coding DNA: TGTGCCAGCAGCGTAAAAAGGGACTCCGGGAACACAGATACGCAGTATTTT. It is translated as CASSVKRDSGNTDTQYF. The whole variable domain, remainder taken from reference TRBV7-2 and TRBJ2-3, is GAGVSQSPSNKVTEKGKDVELRCDPISGHTALYWYRQSLGQGLEFLIYFQGNSAPDKSGLPSDRFSAERTGGSVSTLTIQRTQQEDSAVYLCASSVKRDSGNTDTQYFGPGTRLTVL.

The chain has TRBV10-3 and TRBJ2-6, with D possibly matching TRBD1 (6 bases). Per germline, CDR1 ENHRY and CDR2 SYGVKD. V lost 1 base to trimming and J lost 0 bases, with 13 bases between them. CDR3 size: 18 residues. The CDR3 spells CAISEYRESNSGANVLTF. The CDR3 bases are TGTGCCATCAGTGAGTACAGGGAATCCAACTCTGGGGCCAACGTCCTGACTTTC.

This clone showed up just once. V usage is TRBV2 and J usage is TRBJ2-1, with 7 bases lining up with TRBD2. CDR1 SNHLY and CDR2 FYNNEI come from the germline V gene. This CDR3 has 16 amino acids. The ends lost 4 bases at V and 3 bases at J; junction bases unmatched: 9. The CDR3 loop reads CASSARDYSNYNEQFF. The CDR3 bases are TGTGCCAGCAGTGCGCGGGACTATTCTAACTACAATGAGCAGTTCTTC.

The chain joins TRBV2 to TRBJ2-3; no definite D call. Germline CDR1 SNHLY, CDR2 FYNNEI. V shed 6 bases and J shed 0 bases, with 7 bases lying between them. The CDR3 extends over 13 amino acids. The CDR3 coding sequence is TGTGCCAGCAGACCCGGGAGCACAGATACGCAGTATTTT. This translates into CASRPGSTDTQYF.

The V gene is TRBV5-1, the J gene TRBJ2-3; 11 positions agree with TRBD2. The V gene's germline CDR1 is SGHRS and CDR2 YFSETQ. The ends lost 3 bases at V and 0 bases at J; junction bases unmatched: 3. The CDR3 is 16 amino acids. CDR3 in DNA: TGCGCCAGCAGCTCTAGCGGGAGGTCTAGCACAGATACGCAGTATTTT. It specifies CASSSSGRSSTDTQYF.

The chain links TRBV6-5 to TRBJ1-4; D might be TRBD1 (5 bases). V lost 10 bases and J lost 1, with 13 bases in between. The CDR3 contains 14 residues. The germline V gene encodes CDR1 MNHEY and CDR2 SVGAGI. This chain's CDR3 is CAIAFGGTNEKLFF. The CDR3 DNA sequence: TGTGCCATCGCCTTCGGGGGAACTAATGAAAAACTGTTTTTT.